The 29 T cell receptor beta chains given below trace back to one sample, sequenced in a study of CXCR3-negative and CXCR3-positive naive CD8 T cells. Their antigens are not known. The study, taken as a whole, reports: CXCR3-positive naive cells carried more hydrophobic TRB CDR3s than CXCR3-negative ones.

The TRB cDNA libraries were prepared by 5' RACE with UMI labels. TCRdb processed the 5' RACE reads again and assigns one entry to each CDR3 protein, with no DNA. This listing includes roughly 6,600 distinct CDR3 sequences. Material for sequencing was naive CXCR3+ CD8+ T cells from blood. As to subset: CD45RO-CCR7+CD27+CD95- naive CD8+ T cells expressing CXCR3 (TNR3+). These receptors came from a human donor in good health. Some clones in this sample may be carry-over from other donors' samples.

According to its frequency, this clonotype is medium-sized (0.01 to 0.1%). The gene calls are TRBV6-1 and TRBJ1-1. Germline CDR1 is MNHNS and CDR2 is SASEGT. CDR3 length: 16 amino acids. CDR3 region: CASSEWGEGGWTEAFF.

By frequency, this clonotype registers medium-sized. The V call is TRBV12-3 or TRBV12-4, the J call TRBJ2-1. The CDR3 runs to 14 residues. CDR3 sequence: CASSLAGPSNEQFF.

Measured by frequency, this clonotype is medium-sized (0.01 to 0.1%). The chain links TRBV7-9 to TRBJ2-3. This CDR3 has 15 amino acids. Germline-derived CDR1 and CDR2 are SEHNR and FQNEAQ (reference sequence). The CDR3 region is CASSPKDVSRDTQYF.

J is TRBJ1-3 and V is TRBV29-1. The CDR3 loop spans 13 amino acids. Looked up from germline, CDR1 is SQVTM and CDR2 is ANQGSEA. The CDR3 reads CSALAISGNTIYF.

This chain connects TRBV9 to TRBJ1-5; TCRdb's assignment of TRBD1 cannot be checked, as there is no DNA. The CDR3 has 15 amino acids. Germline loops: CDR1 SGDLS, CDR2 YYNGEE. The CDR3 here is CASSVEGANNQPQHF.

The chain joins TRBV5-8 to TRBJ2-1; TCRdb picks TRBD1, but there is no DNA to check that call. This CDR3 spans 14 amino acids. The V gene's germline CDR1 is SGHTS and CDR2 YDEGEE. The CDR3 sequence: CASSLNMGPNEQFF.

Measured by frequency, this clonotype is medium-sized (0.01 to 0.1%). The V call is TRBV4-2, the J call TRBJ2-1; there is no DNA to check the TCRdb D call of TRBD2. Germline assignment: CDR1 LGHNA and CDR2 YNFKEQ. The CDR3 length is 15 residues. CDR3 residues: CASSQERTSIREQFF.

This clonotype is deemed medium-sized (0.01 to 0.1%) by its frequency. This chain connects TRBV6-5 to TRBJ1-1; TCRdb's D call of TRBD1 is untestable without DNA. The CDR3 is made up of 15 amino acids. CDR1 is MNHEY, CDR2 SVGAGI, per germline. The CDR3 is CASSVDRGDSTEAFF.

The V gene is TRBV28, the J gene TRBJ2-5. The CDR3 sequence is 13 residues long. CDR1 and CDR2 from the germline V gene are MDHEN and SYDVKM. The CDR3 region is CASRFDSQETQYF.

This clonotype is classed as medium-sized (0.01 to 0.1%) by frequency. This rearrangement joins TRBV27 to TRBJ1-1. Germline loops: CDR1 MNHEY, CDR2 SMNVEV (reference sequence). The CDR3 runs 11 residues. This CDR3 is CASKLGVTAFF.

By frequency, this clonotype registers medium-sized (0.01 to 0.1%). This chain uses TRBV27 with TRBJ1-5; TCRdb selects TRBD1, and the lack of DNA leaves this call unchecked. The germline V gene has CDR1 MNHEY and CDR2 SMNVEV (reference sequence). This CDR3 spans 15 amino acids. This chain's CDR3 is CASSPAPSYRWPQHF.

Judged by frequency, this clonotype is medium-sized. The J gene is TRBJ2-1, the V gene TRBV12-3 or TRBV12-4; the D gene TCRdb calls, TRBD2, cannot be checked with no DNA. This CDR3 comprises 20 residues. CDR3 sequence reads: CASSFGPAGSGRASYNEQFF.

According to its frequency, this clonotype is medium-sized. The chain uses TRBV4-1 and TRBJ1-5; TCRdb's assignment of TRBD1 cannot be checked, as there is no DNA. The CDR3 loop spans 15 amino acids. Per the germline V gene, CDR1 is MGHRA and CDR2 is YSYEKL. The CDR3 is CASSQTGTPGRPQHF.

By frequency, this clonotype is medium-sized. This chain links TRBV9 with TRBJ2-5; TCRdb's assignment of TRBD2 cannot be checked, as there is no DNA. The CDR3 runs to 17 residues. CDR1 is SGDLS, CDR2 YYNGEE, per germline. The CDR3: CASSAGLAGALVETQYF.

The chain combines TRBV27 with TRBJ2-1; TCRdb returns TRBD2, unconfirmable since there is no DNA. The germline gives CDR1 MNHEY, CDR2 SMNVEV (reference sequence). The CDR3 consists of 11 residues. CDR3 in amino acids: CASSSGPEQFF.

The V gene is TRBV29-1, the J gene TRBJ1-2; TCRdb calls TRBD1, which cannot be checked without DNA. The CDR3 covers 13 residues. Germline loops: CDR1 SQVTM, CDR2 ANQGSEA. This chain's CDR3 is CSVLELTGNGYTF.

Frequency places this clonotype as medium-sized. This sequence joins TRBV5-6 and TRBJ1-1; TCRdb's D call, TRBD1, is unchecked because there is no DNA. The CDR3 spans 16 residues. Germline V gene sequence: CDR1 SGHDT, CDR2 YYEEEE. The CDR3 spells CASSGTGTGRNTEAFF.

This clonotype is called medium-sized (0.01 to 0.1%) based on its frequency. The chain joins TRBV7-9 to TRBJ2-2; TCRdb indicates TRBD2, and absent DNA this call remains unverified. The CDR3 extends over 16 amino acids. Germline V CDR1 and CDR2: SEHNR, FQNEAQ (reference sequence). This chain's CDR3 is CASSSWREDHTGELFF.

This clonotype counts as medium-sized by frequency. V gene TRBV7-2 combines with J gene TRBJ2-5; checking the TCRdb D call of TRBD2 is not possible without DNA. The CDR3 is made up of 16 amino acids. Germline CDR1 is SGHTA and CDR2 is FQGNSA. The chain's CDR3 is CASSLGTSGARETQYF.

This rearrangement joins TRBV30 to TRBJ1-1; absent DNA, TCRdb's TRBD1 call cannot be checked. This CDR3 has 12 amino acids. Germline assignment: CDR1 GTSNPN and CDR2 SVGIG (reference sequence). The CDR3 reads CACSSGQGQAFF.

This clonotype is classed as medium-sized by frequency. The chain carries TRBV19 and TRBJ2-3; TCRdb names TRBD1, which stays unverified in the absence of DNA. From germline, CDR1 is LNHDA and CDR2 SQIVND (reference sequence). The length of the CDR3 is 16 residues. CDR3 in amino acids: CASSIGSGGRTDTQYF.

This clonotype counts as medium-sized by frequency. The CDR3: CASRGQGYEQYF. The chain carries TRBV19 and TRBJ2-7; TCRdb designates TRBD1, a call that cannot be tested without DNA. The CDR3 is 12 residues long. CDR1 is LNHDA and CDR2 is SQIVND in the germline V gene (reference sequence).

The chain recombines TRBV19 with TRBJ2-1; TCRdb picks TRBD2, but there is no DNA to check that call. CDR3 size: 13 residues. Germline V CDR1 and CDR2: LNHDA, SQIVND (reference sequence). CDR3 sequence reads: CASSIVREAEQFF.

According to its frequency, this clonotype is medium-sized. The V call is TRBV2, the J call TRBJ1-6; TCRdb returns TRBD1, unconfirmable since there is no DNA. Looked up from germline, CDR1 is SNHLY and CDR2 is FYNNEI. CDR3 length equals 16 residues. CDR3 residues: CASSERGEPYNSPLHF.

V is TRBV19 and J is TRBJ2-3. The CDR3 loop spans 15 amino acids. Germline-derived CDR1 and CDR2 are LNHDA and SQIVND (reference sequence). The CDR3 here is CASSIVFTSTDTQYF.

This clonotype is deemed medium-sized by its frequency. This chain uses TRBV9 with TRBJ2-6; absent DNA, TCRdb's TRBD1 call cannot be checked. Germline CDR1 is SGDLS and CDR2 is YYNGEE. The CDR3 has 18 amino acids. This chain's CDR3 is CASSVSRESGPGANVLTF. The variable domain in full, completed from reference TRBV9 and TRBJ2-6, reads DSGVTQTPKHLITATGQRVTLRCSPRSGDLSVYWYQQSLDQGLQFLIQYYNGEERAKGNILERFSAQQFPDLHSELNLSSLELGDSALYFCASSVSRESGPGANVLTFGAGSRLTVL.

The V and J genes are TRBV4-1 and TRBJ2-1; TCRdb's assignment of TRBD2 cannot be checked, as there is no DNA. CDR1 is MGHRA, CDR2 YSYEKL, per germline. The CDR3 extends over 15 amino acids. CDR3 in amino acids: CASQSSGPSYNEQFF.

This clonotype is deemed medium-sized by its frequency. CDR3: CASSFSNEQFF. The rearrangement joins TRBV7-8 to TRBJ2-1. This CDR3 region has 11 residues. Germline V lookup: CDR1 SGHVS, CDR2 FQNEAQ.

The rearrangement uses TRBV28 and TRBJ1-5; the D gene TCRdb calls, TRBD1, cannot be checked with no DNA. The CDR3 runs 15 residues. Germline lookup yields CDR1 MDHEN and CDR2 SYDVKM. The CDR3 reads CASSSPGSYNQPQHF.